The 3 T cell receptor beta chains below were found in one sample sequenced in a study of T cells in Graves' hyperthyroidism and ophthalmopathy. Regions amplified from RNA transcripts were the TCR beta CDR3 regions. TCR CDR3 regions were first amplified by RT-PCR with HTBI primers. TCRdb recomputed calls from the multiplex PCR reads with MiXCR, one row per CDR3 protein. The top ten hold around two fifths of the sample, which has more than 500,000 distinct CDR3 sequences, roughly 45% seen once. Source material: peripheral blood or thyroid tissue (not recorded which). The receptor set was obtained from an adult woman with Graves' disease, either hyperthyroidism or ophthalmopathy (not recorded which).

This chain links TRBV29-1 with TRBJ1-2, with D unclear. The CDR3 totals 12 residues. CDR1 and CDR2 (germline): SQVTM, ANQGSEA. Between the trimmed V and J ends, which lost 3 bases and 6 bases, there was a span of 11 bases. CDR3 sequence reads: CSVEARSDGYTF. CDR3 bases: TGCAGCGTTGAGGCCAGGTCTGATGGCTACACCTTC.

The chain is built from TRBV29-1 and TRBJ2-3; 14 bases are a match to TRBD2. The V gene's germline CDR1 is SQVTM and CDR2 ANQGSEA. The CDR3 runs to 14 residues. V lost 5 bases to trimming and J lost 4 bases; unmatched junction nucleotides: 2. The CDR3 is CSVRLAGGADTQYF. The CDR3 coding sequence is TGCAGCGTTCGACTAGCGGGAGGGGCAGATACGCAGTATTTT.

In the case of this clonotype: This clone may be a read error of a much larger clone one base away. The chain joins TRBV7-3 to TRBJ2-2; possibly TRBD2 for D (5 bases). The CDR3 is 18 residues long. CDR1 and CDR2 (germline): SGHTA, FQGTGA. CDR3 in amino acids: CASSLWPLGLENTGELVF. Written as DNA, the CDR3 is TGTGCCAGCAGCTTATGGCCATTAGGTCTGGAGAACACCGGGGAGCTGGTTTTT. Filled out from reference TRBV7-3 and TRBJ2-2, the complete variable domain reads GAGVSQTPSNKVTEKGKYVELRCDPISGHTALYWYRQSLGQGPEFLIYFQGTGAADDSGLPNDRFFAVRPEGSVSTLKIQRTERGDSAVYLCASSLWPLGLENTGELVFGEGSRLTVL.